A selection of T cell receptor beta chains follows, all from one sample in a study of response to subunit inactivated influenza vaccine. TCRdb redid the calling of the RT-PCR reads with MiXCR, one entry per CDR3 protein. The data contain roughly 790,000 distinct CDR3 sequences, 21% of them singletons. Sequences were derived from PBMCs from blood, sampled 4 to 6 days after vaccination. These receptors all stem from a man between 45 and 60 years old who received an inactivated influenza vaccine. Each CDR3 is given without its conserved first and last residue.

cdr3_length | v_call | cdr3_aa
14 | TRBV20-1 | SASGEASGNRGTQY
13 | TRBV7-9 | ASSPGTSWFETQY
10 | TRBV6-2/TRBV6-3 | ASSWSLRPQH
13 | TRBV5-1 | ASRAGGSGNQPQH
11 | TRBV7-2 | ASRPLAGVKQY
14 | TRBV6-2/TRBV6-3 | ASSYGGTALSYEQY
12 | TRBV5-6 | ASSLWGRDEKLF
12 | TRBV20-1 | SASTSGGGNEQF
11 | TRBV11-2 | ASSLESGGEQF
15 | TRBV3-1 | ASRYLGGHSGANVLT
13 | TRBV6-2/TRBV6-3 | ASSRHTTGNTEAF
13 | TRBV4-2 | ASTPRGRSQETQY
9 | TRBV12-3/TRBV12-4 | ASSYRDQQY
17 | TRBV5-6 | ASSNRDRGFTNSRDTQY
13 | TRBV11-2 | ASSFLTGQNTEAF
12 | TRBV30 | AWSPRGGRQPQH
11 | TRBV4-3 | ASSQETGGIQY
13 | TRBV7-9 | ASSARRDTYNEQF
12 | TRBV24-1 | ATSDNGLEETQY
13 | TRBV20-1 | SANSSGGHTDTQY
9 | TRBV24-1 | ATSYTGELF
16 | TRBV10-3 | AISDPGTSGRGYNEQF